The 30 T cell receptor beta chains given below trace back to one sample, sequenced in a study of T cell changes during pregnancy in multiple sclerosis. Data came from immunoSEQ multiplex PCR; TCRdb stores just in-frame clones and leaves some out. The table has more than 35,000 clones, about nine tenths seen once; the top ten hold about 9.8%. The specimen was CD8+ T cells from peripheral blood mononuclear cells, collected after pregnancy. The receptors were gathered from a female donor with multiple sclerosis, enrolled in a pregnancy study.

The rearrangement uses TRBV19 and TRBJ2-7; TRBD1 matches 7 bases. Losses at the gene ends were 7 bases for V and 3 bases for J; bases not matched to a gene: 9. This CDR3 has 14 residues. Germline V lookup: CDR1 LNHDA, CDR2 SQIVND (reference sequence). The chain's CDR3 is CASNHRGKRYEQYF. The CDR3 DNA sequence: TGTGCCAGTAACCACAGGGGAAAACGCTACGAGCAGTACTTC.

CDR3 in amino acids: CAWGRDSYEQYF. For the CDR3, the DNA is TGTGCCTGGGGCCGGGACAGCTATGAGCAGTACTTC. The chain joins TRBV30 to TRBJ2-7, with 7 bases matching TRBD1. The CDR3 spans 12 residues. With V trimmed by 5 bases and J by 7 bases, 8 bases remained unmatched. Germline CDR1 is GTSNPN and CDR2 is SVGIG (reference sequence).

Only one count was recorded for this clone. The chain uses TRBV12-5 and TRBJ1-1; D unresolved. Germline CDR1 is LGHNT and CDR2 is FRNRAP. V was shortened by 3 bases and J by 1 base, with 6 bases between the two germline ends. The CDR3 is 13 amino acids. The CDR3 DNA reads TGTGCTAGTGGTTTTCGGTCGAACACTGAAGCTTTCTTT. Translating it yields CASGFRSNTEAFF.

This rearrangement joins TRBV7-6 to TRBJ2-2, with 7 bases matching TRBD1. J lost 4 bases, V lost 1 base, and 3 bases had no gene match. Per germline, CDR1 SGHVS and CDR2 FNYEAQ. The CDR3 is 15 amino acids. The CDR3 loop reads CASSLGAGGTGELFF. CDR3 nucleotides: TGTGCCAGCAGCTTAGGGGCAGGGGGCACCGGGGAGCTGTTTTTT.

The chain has TRBV6-4 and TRBJ2-1; weak D call: TRBD2 (6 bases). The V end was cut by 0 bases, the J end by 2 bases, with 11 bases between. The CDR3 runs to 16 residues. Germline-derived CDR1 and CDR2 are MRHNA and SNTAGT. In DNA form, the CDR3 reads TGTGCCAGCAGTGACTCAACGGGAGCCCCCTACAATGAGCAGTTCTTC. It is translated as CASSDSTGAPYNEQFF.

The chain links TRBV7-9 to TRBJ2-7, with TRBD2 matching 11 bases. J gave up 3 bases and V 4 bases, and 11 bases lay outside the gene matches. CDR1 and CDR2 (germline): SEHNR, FQNEAQ (reference sequence). The CDR3 runs to 17 residues. CDR3 residues: CASSSTMTSGDYYEQYF. CDR3 sequence (DNA): TGTGCCAGCAGCTCCACGATGACTAGCGGGGATTACTACGAGCAGTACTTC.

The chain carries TRBV27 and TRBJ2-2; unclear D gene. The V end was cut by 6 bases, the J end by 6 bases, with 8 bases between. The CDR3 length is 12 residues. Germline V CDR1 and CDR2: MNHEY, SMNVEV (reference sequence). The CDR3 bases are TGTGCCAGCAGCTCTACGCCCGGGGAGCTGTTTTTT. Protein product: CASSSTPGELFF.

CDR3 region: CASSQERGSGHEQFF. In nucleotides, the CDR3 is TGCGCCAGCAGCCAAGAGCGGGGTAGCGGCCATGAGCAGTTCTTC. This chain links TRBV4-1 with TRBJ2-1; possible D gene TRBD2, 6 bases. CDR3 length: 15 residues. V was shortened by 0 bases and J by 8 bases, with 14 bases between the two germline ends. Germline CDR1 is MGHRA and CDR2 is YSYEKL.

The chain has TRBV4-1 and TRBJ2-5; D is possibly TRBD2 (5 bases). V lost 1 base and J lost 5, with 17 bases in between. The CDR3 length is 16 residues. CDR1 is MGHRA and CDR2 is YSYEKL in the germline V gene. Here the CDR3 reads CASSQGIGGSRETQYF. CDR3 DNA: TGCGCCAGCAGCCAAGGAATAGGTGGGAGTAGGGAGACCCAGTACTTC.

The chain carries TRBV5-4 and TRBJ1-5; D is possibly TRBD1 (5 bases). This CDR3 spans 13 amino acids. V shed 2 bases and J shed 6 bases, with 9 bases lying between them. The germline V gene encodes CDR1 SGHNT and CDR2 YYREEE (reference sequence). The CDR3 sequence is CASSFGGAQPQHF. The DNA for the CDR3 is TGTGCCAGCAGCTTCGGGGGAGCTCAGCCCCAGCATTTT.

This clone has only one observation. The rearrangement joins TRBV5-1 to TRBJ2-1; no firm D call. V was trimmed by 5 bases and J by 2 bases, leaving 14 bases between them. Germline loops: CDR1 SGHRS, CDR2 YFSETQ. CDR3 length: 15 amino acids. The CDR3 sequence is CASSLSSGAYNEQFF. In DNA, the CDR3 is TGCGCCAGCAGTCTGTCGTCCGGAGCCTACAATGAGCAGTTCTTC.

V usage is TRBV5-6 and J usage is TRBJ1-3, with no clear D. Trimming took 4 bases from V and 7 from J, leaving 18 bases between them. The CDR3 runs to 15 residues. Germline CDR1 reads SGHDT; CDR2 reads YYEEEE. Written as DNA, the CDR3 is TGTGCCAGCAGCGACTTAGGAGGCTTCGACAACACCATATATTTT. It yields the protein CASSDLGGFDNTIYF.

J is TRBJ1-1 and V is TRBV5-1; the D is unclear. Germline CDR1 is SGHRS and CDR2 is YFSETQ. V lost 3 bases and J lost 4, with 13 bases in between. The CDR3 contains 14 residues. This CDR3 is CASSSRDLFTEAFF. The CDR3 nucleotides are TGCGCCAGCAGCTCTAGAGACTTATTCACTGAAGCTTTCTTT.

This chain links TRBV5-1 with TRBJ2-3, with 7 bases aligning to TRBD2. The germline V gene has CDR1 SGHRS and CDR2 YFSETQ. The V segment lost 1 base and the J segment 2 bases; nucleotides outside the gene matches: 4. The CDR3 totals 15 residues. CDR3 in amino acids: CASSLYTSATDTQYF. The CDR3 DNA reads TGCGCCAGCAGCTTGTATACTAGCGCCACAGATACGCAGTATTTT.

The chain couples TRBV19 to TRBJ2-7, with D maybe TRBD1 (5 bases). Germline V gene lookup returns CDR1 LNHDA and CDR2 SQIVND (reference sequence). Trimming pared 11 bases from V and 2 bases from J, leaving 19 bases between. The CDR3 runs to 14 residues. CDR3 protein: CACLRDRDPYEQYF. The CDR3 DNA follows: TGTGCCTGTTTGAGAGACAGAGACCCCTACGAGCAGTACTTC.

The chain joins TRBV4-1 to TRBJ2-1; 8 positions agree with TRBD1. Germline trimming cut 0 bases from V and 4 bases from J; bases unmatched to any gene: 2. The V gene's germline CDR1 is MGHRA and CDR2 YSYEKL. The CDR3 spans 15 residues. The CDR3 protein is CASSQERDRYNEQFF. In DNA form, the CDR3 reads TGCGCCAGCAGCCAAGAGAGGGACAGGTACAATGAGCAGTTCTTC.

The chain has TRBV21-1 and TRBJ2-7; whether TRBD1, the table's D call, matches the DNA was not checked. TRBV21-1 is flagged as a pseudogene. The CDR3 covers 19 residues. Here the CDR3 DNA reads TGTGCCAGCAGCCGACGTCGGGGGGGAGGGACAGGGAACTCGTACGAGCAGTACTTC. This codes for CASSRRRGGGTGNSYEQYF.

The chain carries TRBV16 and TRBJ1-1; D possibly corresponds to TRBD1 (5 bases). V was clipped by 0 bases and J by 4 bases, with 12 bases between them. In germline, CDR1 is KGHSY, CDR2 FQNENV. The CDR3 totals 15 residues. The CDR3, as DNA: TGTGCCAGCAGCCAATCCTCCGGGGGGAGCACTGAAGCTTTCTTT. This encodes CASSQSSGGSTEAFF.

The rearrangement uses TRBV6-4 and TRBJ2-1, with 7 bases that match TRBD2. With 3 bases clipped from V and 1 base from J, the junction kept 3 bases outside the gene matches. Germline-derived CDR1 and CDR2 are MRHNA and SNTAGT. This CDR3 is 15 amino acids long. The DNA of the CDR3 is TGTGCCAGCAGTGAGCGAGCGGGATCCTACAATGAGCAGTTCTTC. Amino acid sequence: CASSERAGSYNEQFF.

This clone has only one observation. J is TRBJ2-6 and V is TRBV19; the D is unclear. Trimming cost V 3 bases and J 2 bases, with 8 bases left between them. Germline assignment: CDR1 LNHDA and CDR2 SQIVND (reference sequence). The CDR3 has 15 amino acids. CDR3 residues: CASSITVTGANVLTF. CDR3 coding DNA: TGTGCCAGTAGTATCACAGTTACTGGGGCCAACGTCCTGACTTTC.

The chain uses TRBV6-1 and TRBJ2-4; D call uncertain. V was shortened by 1 base and J by 0 bases, with 4 bases between the two germline ends. CDR1 and CDR2 from the germline V gene are MNHNS and SASEGT. The CDR3 runs to 14 residues. The CDR3, as DNA: TGTGCCAGCAGTGAAGATCTAGCCAAAAACATTCAGTACTTC. Translation: CASSEDLAKNIQYF.

J is TRBJ2-7 and V is TRBV10-3; TRBD2 might be the D (6 bases). The V end was cut by 0 bases, the J end by 2 bases, with 14 bases between. From germline, CDR1 is ENHRY and CDR2 SYGVKD. The CDR3 has 16 residues. Here the CDR3 reads CAISESELAIPYEQYF. The CDR3 DNA is TGTGCCATCAGTGAGTCGGAGCTAGCGATCCCCTACGAGCAGTACTTC.

This clone was counted a few times. The chain has TRBV6-4 and TRBJ1-5; weak D call: TRBD1 (5 bases). V was clipped by 5 bases and J by 4 bases, with 9 bases between them. There are 13 residues in the CDR3. CDR1 is MRHNA and CDR2 is SNTAGT in the germline V gene. The CDR3 region has the DNA TGTGCCAGCAGTTCGACAGCTAATCAGCCCCAGCATTTT. As protein: CASSSTANQPQHF.

CDR3 amino acids: CASTRQNSGRANEQFF. The CDR3 DNA is TGTGCCAGCACCCGTCAGAATAGCGGGAGAGCGAATGAGCAGTTCTTC. The chain links TRBV27 to TRBJ2-1, with 9 bases fitting TRBD2. The V gene end was trimmed by 7 bases and the J gene end by 7 bases; junction bases not matched to a gene: 14. Germline V gives CDR1 MNHEY, CDR2 SMNVEV (reference sequence). CDR3 length: 16 residues.

V usage is TRBV6-1 and J usage is TRBJ1-1; 8 nucleotides line up with TRBD1. The length of the CDR3 is 16 residues. Germline CDR1 reads MNHNS; CDR2 reads SASEGT. The junction had 6 bases not matched to a gene; V was cut back by 3 bases and J by 0 bases. The CDR3 sequence is CASSDRGLGMNTEAFF. DNA of the CDR3: TGTGCCAGCAGTGACAGGGGGCTAGGGATGAACACTGAAGCTTTCTTT.

CDR3 sequence reads: CASSFFGNTEAFF. DNA for the CDR3: TGTGCCAGCAGCTTCTTCGGGAACACTGAAGCTTTCTTT. V and J are TRBV7-9 and TRBJ1-1; D is unclear. The CDR3 runs 13 residues. The V gene's germline CDR1 is SEHNR and CDR2 FQNEAQ (reference sequence). Deletions cut 3 bases from V and 1 base from J, with 6 bases between. Drawing the rest from reference TRBV7-9 and TRBJ1-1, the complete variable domain is DTGVSQNPRHKITKRGQNVTFRCDPISEHNRLYWYRQTLGQGPEFLTYFQNEAQLEKSRLLSDRFSAERPKGSFSTLEIQRTEQGDSAMYLCASSFFGNTEAFFGQGTRLTVV.

In this sample, this clone turned up once. The V call is TRBV18, the J call TRBJ2-2; 8 bases map to TRBD2. Germline V CDR1 and CDR2: KGHSH, LQKENI. With 6 bases clipped from V and 2 bases from J, the junction kept 5 bases outside the gene matches. This CDR3 spans 15 amino acids. In nucleotides, the CDR3 is TGTGCCAGCTCTGAACTAGCGGCTAACACCGGGGAGCTGTTTTTT. This encodes CASSELAANTGELFF.

J is TRBJ2-3 and V is TRBV30; 7 nucleotides agree with TRBD1. Germline CDR1 and CDR2: GTSNPN and SVGIG (reference sequence). The length of the CDR3 is 15 residues. Trimming cost V 4 bases and J 2 bases; bases outside gene matches: 9. CDR3 sequence: CAWTVTGDPTDTQYF. The DNA of the CDR3 is TGTGCCTGGACCGTTACAGGGGACCCCACAGATACGCAGTATTTT.

The chain uses TRBV7-9 and TRBJ2-7; D remains ambiguous. The CDR3 totals 11 residues. V lost 4 bases and J 5 bases, leaving 6 bases between the germline ends. From germline, CDR1 is SEHNR and CDR2 FQNEAQ (reference sequence). The CDR3 region has the DNA TGTGCCAGCAGCTCGGGTCACGAGCAGTACTTC. This encodes CASSSGHEQYF.

V is TRBV30 and J is TRBJ2-5; D gene unclear. V gave up 0 bases and J gave up 1 base, with 15 bases separating them. The CDR3 extends over 16 amino acids. Germline V gene data show CDR1 as GTSNPN and CDR2 as SVGIG (reference sequence). This CDR3 is CAWSVLASPGQETQYF. CDR3 sequence (DNA): TGTGCCTGGAGTGTATTGGCCAGCCCGGGCCAAGAGACCCAGTACTTC.